Listed here are 26 T cell receptor beta chains from one sample, sequenced in a study of Graves' ophthalmopathy and Graves' hyperthyroidism. Beta-chain TCR CDR3 regions were amplified from RNA transcripts. Following a first-round RT-PCR that used HTBI primers, a second-round multiplex PCR was carried out. TCRdb ran MiXCR on the multiplex PCR reads and lists one entry per CDR3 protein. The top ten hold 44% of the sample, which has about 740,000 distinct CDR3 sequences, 40% seen once. Material: peripheral blood. These receptors were collected from an adult man with Graves' ophthalmopathy.

CDR3 amino acids: CASSVRDQRYTEAFF. As DNA, the CDR3 is TGTGCCAGCAGTGTACGCGACCAGCGTTACACTGAAGCTTTCTTT. The J gene is TRBJ1-1, the V gene TRBV27; D gene unclear. The V gene's germline CDR1 is MNHEY and CDR2 SMNVEV (reference sequence). Trimming removed 5 bases from V and 3 bases from J, with 16 bases in between. The CDR3 has 15 amino acids.

This chain links TRBV2 with TRBJ2-7; D not certain. V lost 2 bases to trimming and J lost 0 bases, with 14 bases between them. Germline V gene sequence: CDR1 SNHLY, CDR2 FYNNEI. This CDR3 spans 16 amino acids. The CDR3, as DNA: TGTGCCAGCAGTGAAACGGGCAGTTCAAGCTCCTACGAGCAGTACTTC. This sequence encodes CASSETGSSSSYEQYF.

This CDR3 reads CASSLAPAGGDYGYTF. CDR3 nucleotide sequence: TGCGCCAGCAGCTTGGCCCCTGCGGGTGGGGACTATGGCTACACCTTC. The chain combines TRBV5-1 with TRBJ1-2; D gene ambiguous. Trimming pared 0 bases from V and 3 bases from J, leaving 15 bases between. The CDR3 covers 16 residues. Germline values: CDR1 SGHRS, CDR2 YFSETQ.

V and J are TRBV11-1 and TRBJ2-2; no reliable D call. Germline V CDR1 and CDR2: SGHAT, FQDESV (reference sequence). The CDR3 totals 15 residues. V was pared by 9 bases and J by 0 bases, with 14 bases between. The CDR3: CASSSRLPNTGELFF. CDR3 in DNA: TGTGCCAGTAGTTCTCGACTGCCGAACACCGGGGAGCTGTTTTTT.

J is TRBJ2-3 and V is TRBV15; 7 positions agree with TRBD2. The CDR3 length is 12 residues. V shed 5 bases, J shed 5 bases, and the junction held 1 base outside the gene matches. Germline V gives CDR1 LNHNV, CDR2 YYDKDF (reference sequence). The CDR3 nucleotides are TGTGCCACCAGCGGGACTAAAGATACGCAGTATTTT. Translated: CATSGTKDTQYF.

At least ten counts were recorded for this clonotype. V gene TRBV2 combines with J gene TRBJ2-5; D may match TRBD1 or TRBD2 (5 bases each). Germline lookup yields CDR1 SNHLY and CDR2 FYNNEI. This CDR3 spans 16 amino acids. The germline V and J ends were trimmed by 0 bases and 4 bases, with 15 bases remaining between them. CDR3 DNA sequence: TGTGCCAGCAGTGAAGCGCTTCCGGGACGCGGAGAGACCCAGTACTTC. Protein sequence: CASSEALPGRGETQYF.

The genes are TRBV29-1 and TRBJ1-1; 9 positions agree with TRBD1. CDR1 SQVTM and CDR2 ANQGSEA come from the germline V gene. The CDR3 totals 13 residues. V was clipped by 4 bases and J by 7 bases; unmatched bases: 7. CDR3 amino acids: CSVAGTGFGEAFF. CDR3 DNA: TGCAGCGTTGCCGGGACAGGGTTTGGTGAAGCTTTCTTT.

This rearrangement joins TRBV20-1 to TRBJ2-5, with TRBD2 matching 16 bases. With 6 bases clipped from V and 5 bases from J, the junction kept 9 bases outside the gene matches. Germline CDR1 is DFQATT and CDR2 is SNEGSKA (reference sequence). This CDR3 has 16 amino acids. In DNA, the CDR3 is TGCAGTGCCAGGGGACTAGCGGGGGGGCCTGGCGAGACCCAGTACTTC. As protein: CSARGLAGGPGETQYF.

This clonotype was detected only a few times. V and J are TRBV20-1 and TRBJ2-7; TRBD2 matches at 14 bases. CDR3 size: 14 residues. The V gene's germline CDR1 is DFQATT and CDR2 SNEGSKA (reference sequence). Trimming removed 5 bases from V and 2 bases from J; junction bases left unmatched: 2. The CDR3 reads CSAGGLAGAYEQYF. The CDR3 DNA reads as TGCAGTGCTGGGGGACTAGCGGGAGCCTACGAGCAGTACTTC.

This chain connects TRBV7-9 to TRBJ1-1, with D possibly matching TRBD1 (5 bases). V was pared by 6 bases and J by 11 bases, with 28 bases between. The germline gives CDR1 SEHNR, CDR2 FQNEAQ (reference sequence). This CDR3 contains 16 residues. CDR3 coding DNA: TGTGCCAGCAGTGAAGCTAGCTGGCAGGGCCGCAGTCGGGCTTTCTTT. Its protein product is CASSEASWQGRSRAFF.

Regarding this clonotype: A clone one base away is much larger, so this may be a read error. The chain has TRBV9 and TRBJ2-7; weak D call: TRBD2 (6 bases). CDR3 size: 15 residues. Germline V gene lookup returns CDR1 SGDLS and CDR2 YYNGEE. Trimming pared 0 bases from V and 3 bases from J, leaving 13 bases between. The CDR3 loop reads CASSVGGAGSYEQYF. Here the CDR3 DNA reads TGTGCCAGCAGCGTAGGAGGGGCGGGAAGCTACGAGCAGTACTTC.

This chain connects TRBV20-1 to TRBJ1-5; 12 bases line up with TRBD1. The CDR3 has 17 amino acids. Germline lookup yields CDR1 DFQATT and CDR2 SNEGSKA (reference sequence). The J segment lost 1 base and the V segment lost 6 bases, leaving 10 bases of the junction unmatched. The CDR3 DNA sequence: TGCAGTGCCCTTGTTGGGACAGGGGGCTTGAGCAATCAGCCCCAGCATTTT. Its translation: CSALVGTGGLSNQPQHF.

This clonotype was seen once. The V call is TRBV25-1, the J call TRBJ2-5, with 7 bases aligning to TRBD1. The J call may be in error: the DNA end matches TRBJ2-1 better. The germline V gene encodes CDR1 MGHDK and CDR2 SYGVNS. This CDR3 has 14 amino acids. The CDR3 region has the DNA TGTGCCAGCAGTGACCAGGGGGATGGCGATGAGCAGTTCTTC. It translates to CASSDQGDGDEQFF.

The chain is built from TRBV20-1 and TRBJ2-7, with D perhaps matching TRBD2 (5 bases). V gave up 4 bases and J gave up 0 bases, with 16 bases separating them. This CDR3 spans 15 amino acids. Germline V gene sequence: CDR1 DFQATT, CDR2 SNEGSKA (reference sequence). CDR3 sequence (DNA): TGCAGTGCTAAGGAAACTAGTTTGCCCTCCTACGAGCAGTACTTC. Residues: CSAKETSLPSYEQYF.

This clonotype has only a few counts. This chain joins TRBV7-8 and TRBJ2-5; 10 bases fit TRBD2. The CDR3 has 13 residues. Germline values: CDR1 SGHVS, CDR2 FQNEAQ. V shed 5 bases, J shed 5 bases, and the junction held 2 bases outside the gene matches. Here the CDR3 reads CASSTSGVETQYF. DNA for the CDR3: TGTGCCAGCAGCACTAGCGGGGTGGAGACCCAGTACTTC.

The V call is TRBV29-1, the J call TRBJ2-7; TRBD2 is a possible D gene (6 bases). Per germline, CDR1 SQVTM and CDR2 ANQGSEA. CDR3 length: 13 residues. V lost 2 bases, J lost 9 bases, and 17 bases lay in between. The CDR3 sequence: CSVEFPTGERQYF. The DNA of the CDR3 is TGCAGCGTTGAATTTCCAACGGGAGAAAGGCAGTACTTC.

This clonotype was seen ten or more times. This chain uses TRBV2 with TRBJ2-7; the D gene is possibly TRBD2 (8 bases). V was shortened by 8 bases and J by 3 bases, with 17 bases between the two germline ends. CDR1 is SNHLY and CDR2 is FYNNEI in the germline V gene. This CDR3 has 14 residues. CDR3 bases: TGTGCCAGCTCCGATAGCGGGGACAGCTACGAGCAGTACTTC. This sequence encodes CASSDSGDSYEQYF.

This clonotype was detected ten times or more. The CDR3: CASSSGMSSGHGYTF. DNA for the CDR3: TGTGCCAGCAGCTCGGGTATGTCGTCGGGGCATGGCTACACCTTC. The chain carries TRBV7-8 and TRBJ1-2; TRBD1 is a possible D gene (5 bases). With 4 bases removed from V and 6 bases from J, the gap between germline ends came to 18 bases. Germline V gene sequence: CDR1 SGHVS, CDR2 FQNEAQ. The CDR3 contains 15 residues.

This clonotype was observed a handful of times. V gene TRBV10-3 combines with J gene TRBJ1-6; D not certain. The CDR3 has 15 amino acids. The germline V gene has CDR1 ENHRY and CDR2 SYGVKD. Deletions cut 10 bases from V and 5 bases from J, with 18 bases between. The CDR3 is CATKDPGGNNSPLHF. CDR3 DNA: TGTGCCACTAAAGACCCCGGAGGAAATAATTCACCCCTCCACTTT.

The table lists this clonotype with a few counts. The chain couples TRBV7-9 to TRBJ1-2, with D possibly matching TRBD1 (5 bases). This CDR3 contains 15 residues. Deletions cut 4 bases from V and 2 bases from J, with 14 bases between. Germline lookup yields CDR1 SEHNR and CDR2 FQNEAQ (reference sequence). CDR3 in DNA: TGTGCCAGCAGCTACCCAGGGAATCCCAACTATGGCTACACCTTC. It specifies CASSYPGNPNYGYTF.

This clonotype was picked up a small number of times. The rearrangement links TRBV20-1 to TRBJ1-2; D might be TRBD1 (5 bases). Trimming pared 6 bases from V and 3 bases from J, leaving 11 bases between. CDR3 length: 12 amino acids. Looked up from germline, CDR1 is DFQATT and CDR2 is SNEGSKA (reference sequence). CDR3 region: CSAPTDDYGYTF. The CDR3 DNA is TGCAGTGCACCGACAGACGACTATGGCTACACCTTC.

As regards this clonotype: Because the CDR3 is missing its conserved closing phenylalanine or tryptophan, this is likely a read error. The chain's CDR3 is CASSVVEGLGAFL. Here the CDR3 DNA reads TGTGCCAGCAGCGTAGTAGAAGGGTTGGGAGCTTTCCTT. This chain connects TRBV2 to TRBJ1-1, with no clear D. This CDR3 spans 13 amino acids. With 6 bases removed from V and 10 bases from J, the gap between germline ends came to 18 bases. From germline, CDR1 is SNHLY and CDR2 FYNNEI.

The chain combines TRBV11-3 with TRBJ1-1; a weak D match, TRBD1 (5 bases). This CDR3 is built from 14 residues. CDR1 and CDR2 (germline): SGHNT, YENEEA. Trimming shortened V by 1 base and J by 5 bases, and 11 bases separated the two germline ends. The CDR3 region is CASSLGRGTTEAFF. CDR3 DNA sequence: TGTGCCAGCAGCTTAGGTCGGGGGACGACTGAAGCTTTCTTT.

The chain employs TRBV7-2 and TRBJ1-2; D perhaps matches TRBD1 (5 bases). The length of the CDR3 is 13 residues. The ends were cut back, 0 bases at V and 8 bases at J, with 10 bases in the middle. Germline V CDR1 and CDR2: SGHTA, FQGNSA. The CDR3 loop reads CASSLAEGRGYTF. CDR3 DNA sequence: TGTGCCAGCAGCTTAGCGGAGGGGAGAGGCTACACCTTC.

About this clonotype itself: This may be a read error, as it is one base from a much larger clone. This chain joins TRBV10-3 and TRBJ1-5, with D unresolved. With 6 bases removed from V and 3 bases from J, the gap between germline ends came to 12 bases. The CDR3 runs to 14 residues. Germline CDR1 reads ENHRY; CDR2 reads SYGVKD. The CDR3 nucleotides read TGTGCCATCAGCGTAGAGGGTGCCAATCAGCCCCAGCATTTT. It translates to CAISVEGANQPQHF.

This clonotype was counted at least ten times. The CDR3 nucleotides read TGTGCCAGCAGCATGACTAGCGGGAGAGCTTACGAGCAGTACTTC. Translation: CASSMTSGRAYEQYF. The chain couples TRBV7-9 to TRBJ2-7; 12 nucleotides line up with TRBD2. The CDR3 loop spans 15 amino acids. V lost 5 bases to trimming and J lost 4 bases; unmatched junction nucleotides: 6. CDR1 is SEHNR, CDR2 FQNEAQ, per germline (reference sequence). The variable domain in full, with the rest retrieved from reference TRBV7-9 and TRBJ2-7, is DTGVSQNPRHKITKRGQNVTFRCDPISEHNRLYWYRQTLGQGPEFLTYFQNEAQLEKSRLLSDRFSAERPKGSFSTLEIQRTEQGDSAMYLCASSMTSGRAYEQYFGPGTRLTVT.